What follows are 21 T cell receptor beta chains derived from one specimen sequenced in a study of blood T cells in healthy people across ages. Primers used in a second PCR of roughly 7 to 11 cycles were a sample-barcoded 5' primer and a J-beta primer mix. TCRdb re-called the 5' RACE reads with MiXCR, one entry per CDR3 protein. The sample has 500,000 to 600,000 distinct CDR3 sequences; 25% to 30% are singletons. Material: blood. These receptors originate from a woman aged 70-85 years in good health.

The chain joins TRBV28 to TRBJ2-7, with a weak D call TRBD2 (5 bases). Germline V gene sequence: CDR1 MDHEN, CDR2 SYDVKM. Deletions cut 5 bases from V and 0 bases from J, with 14 bases between. CDR3 length equals 15 residues. The CDR3 sequence is CASSPPGISSYEQYF. CDR3 nucleotide sequence: TGTGCCAGCAGTCCCCCGGGGATAAGCTCCTACGAGCAGTACTTC.

CDR3 sequence reads: CASNSGETYEQYF. CDR3 bases: TGTGCCAGCAATTCAGGAGAGACCTACGAGCAGTACTTC. The chain uses TRBV2 and TRBJ2-7; D remains unclear. This CDR3 is built from 13 residues. Germline values: CDR1 SNHLY, CDR2 FYNNEI. Between the trimmed V and J ends, which lost 7 bases and 2 bases, there was a span of 12 bases.

The chain employs TRBV11-2 and TRBJ2-7, with D perhaps TRBD2 (6 bases). This CDR3 is built from 15 residues. Germline CDR1 is SGHAT and CDR2 is FQNNGV. V was cut by 1 base and J by 2 bases, with 12 bases left in between. The CDR3 spells CASSLVSGVTYEQYF. As DNA, the CDR3 is TGTGCCAGCAGCTTAGTATCGGGGGTCACCTACGAGCAGTACTTC.

V is TRBV3-1 and J is TRBJ2-1; D is unclear. The V gene lost 4 bases and the J gene lost 5 bases, with 15 bases spanning the gap. CDR3 length: 15 amino acids. Germline values: CDR1 LGHDT, CDR2 YNNKEL (reference sequence). The DNA for the CDR3 is TGTGCCAGCAGCCCCCTAGATGGCGTCCACAATGAGCAGTTCTTC. It encodes CASSPLDGVHNEQFF.

This clonotype was seen repeatedly, ten times or more. J is TRBJ1-6 and V is TRBV7-2; D perhaps matches TRBD1 (6 bases). CDR3 length: 16 residues. Trimming pared 2 bases from V and 7 bases from J, leaving 15 bases between. CDR1 and CDR2 (germline): SGHTA, FQGNSA. In DNA form, the CDR3 reads TGTGCCAGCAGCTTAAGTGGGGGGCAAGGGAATTCACCCCTCCACTTT. It specifies CASSLSGGQGNSPLHF. Full variable domain (remainder filled in from reference TRBV7-2 and TRBJ1-6): GAGVSQSPSNKVTEKGKDVELRCDPISGHTALYWYRQSLGQGLEFLIYFQGNSAPDKSGLPSDRFSAERTGGSVSTLTIQRTQQEDSAVYLCASSLSGGQGNSPLHFGNGTRLTVT.

The chain links TRBV20-1 to TRBJ2-7; 8 bases fit TRBD1. Germline CDR1 reads DFQATT; CDR2 reads SNEGSKA (reference sequence). The V segment lost 0 bases and the J segment 5 bases; nucleotides outside the gene matches: 6. The CDR3 contains 14 residues. The chain's CDR3 is CSARDYRGSHEQYF. CDR3 nucleotides: TGCAGTGCTAGAGATTACAGGGGGAGTCACGAGCAGTACTTC.

This rearrangement joins TRBV7-2 to TRBJ2-7; D perhaps matches TRBD1 (5 bases). V was clipped by 5 bases and J by 0 bases, with 11 bases between them. The CDR3 runs to 14 residues. Germline V gene lookup returns CDR1 SGHTA and CDR2 FQGNSA. The chain's CDR3 is CASSPLQGSYEQYF. As DNA, the CDR3 is TGTGCCAGCAGCCCCCTTCAGGGCTCCTACGAGCAGTACTTC. Filled out from reference TRBV7-2 and TRBJ2-7, the complete variable domain reads GAGVSQSPSNKVTEKGKDVELRCDPISGHTALYWYRQSLGQGLEFLIYFQGNSAPDKSGLPSDRFSAERTGGSVSTLTIQRTQQEDSAVYLCASSPLQGSYEQYFGPGTRLTVT.

This clonotype was counted between two and nine times. This chain joins TRBV20-1 and TRBJ2-3; D is perhaps TRBD2 (5 bases). CDR1 is DFQATT, CDR2 SNEGSKA, per germline (reference sequence). This CDR3 spans 14 amino acids. V lost 3 bases and J lost 0, with 10 bases in between. The CDR3 DNA sequence: TGCAGTGCTAGTGGAGCGGTTAGCACAGATACGCAGTATTTT. It yields the protein CSASGAVSTDTQYF.

This clonotype has a handful of counts. The chain recombines TRBV5-1 with TRBJ1-1, with D tentatively TRBD1 (6 bases). The CDR3 runs 14 residues. Trimming shortened V by 4 bases and J by 1 base, and 11 bases separated the two germline ends. Germline V lookup: CDR1 SGHRS, CDR2 YFSETQ. The CDR3 coding sequence is TGCGCCAGCAGCCCGCCGGACAGGAACACTGAAGCTTTCTTT. Translation gives CASSPPDRNTEAFF.

This chain uses TRBV5-1 with TRBJ2-3; possibly TRBD1 for D (6 bases). Germline V CDR1 and CDR2: SGHRS, YFSETQ. The CDR3 totals 13 residues. Trimming shortened V by 4 bases and J by 5 bases, and 11 bases separated the two germline ends. CDR3 amino acids: CASSGSGVDTQYF. Written as DNA, the CDR3 is TGCGCCAGCAGCGGCTCAGGGGTAGATACGCAGTATTTT.

This clonotype turned up a few times. CDR3 protein: CSVPQRGASYNEQFF. In nucleotides, the CDR3 is TGCAGTGTCCCACAGCGGGGGGCCTCCTACAATGAGCAGTTCTTC. The chain is built from TRBV20-1 and TRBJ2-1; 9 nucleotides line up with TRBD2. Germline values: CDR1 DFQATT, CDR2 SNEGSKA (reference sequence). The V segment lost 7 bases and the J segment 0 bases; nucleotides outside the gene matches: 7. The CDR3 is 15 amino acids.

Regarding this clonotype: Its ends do not fully match the called genes, so a read error is possible. The chain employs TRBV4-3 and TRBJ2-1, with D possibly being TRBD2 (5 bases). Germline V gene lookup returns CDR1 LGHNA and CDR2 YSLEER. The CDR3 loop spans 16 amino acids. The CDR3 DNA is TGCGCCAGCAGCCAAGTTGCTAGCATGCCGACCAATGAGCGGTTCTTC. Its protein is CASSQVASMPTNERFF.

This clonotype was observed at least ten times. The chain joins TRBV3-1 to TRBJ2-6; either TRBD1 or TRBD2 may supply D (5 bases each). Trimming left V 0 bases short and J 2 bases short, with 11 bases between. Germline CDR1 reads LGHDT; CDR2 reads YNNKEL (reference sequence). There are 17 residues in the CDR3. CDR3 coding DNA: TGTGCCAGCAGCCAAGATCCCCGGGGCGCTGGGGCCAACGTCCTGACTTTC. Amino acids: CASSQDPRGAGANVLTF.

The V and J genes are TRBV5-1 and TRBJ1-6, with 9 bases aligning to TRBD1. The CDR3 sequence is 14 residues long. Trimming removed 7 bases from V and 11 bases from J; junction bases left unmatched: 10. CDR1 and CDR2 (germline): SGHRS, YFSETQ. CDR3 nucleotide sequence: TGCGCCAGCCACGCCGGGACAGGGTGGACACCCCTCCACTTT. It specifies CASHAGTGWTPLHF.

For this clonotype: Compared with germline, one end of the junction differs, possibly owing to a read error. The chain employs TRBV7-2 and TRBJ1-4; 8 nucleotides agree with TRBD1. CDR1 SGHTA and CDR2 FQGNSA come from the germline V gene. This CDR3 comprises 14 residues. The CDR3 spells CASSLRTGREKLFF. CDR3 nucleotides: TGTGCCAGCAGCCTCCGGACAGGGAGGGAAAAACTGTTCTTT.

This clonotype occurred a few times. This chain links TRBV4-3 with TRBJ2-5; possible D gene TRBD2, 6 bases. Trimming stripped 0 bases from V and 1 base from J, with 15 bases between. The CDR3 is 17 residues long. The germline CDR1 and CDR2 sequences are LGHNA and YSLEER. The CDR3 DNA reads TGCGCCAGCAGCCAAGAATGGGGCGGGGCAGCCCAAGAGACCCAGTACTTC. Translation gives CASSQEWGGAAQETQYF.

In this sample, this clonotype turned up a few times. The chain carries TRBV24-1 and TRBJ2-5; D not resolved. The J call may be faulty, since TRBJ2-1 better matches the DNA end. Germline V gene lookup returns CDR1 KGHDR and CDR2 SFDVKD. This CDR3 has 14 residues. CDR3 DNA sequence: TGTGCCACCAGTGAGGGGTGGGGTGAAAGTGAGCAGTTCTTC. Translation gives CATSEGWGESEQFF.

This clonotype was seen ten or more times. The gene calls are TRBV27 and TRBJ1-4; D call uncertain. V was shortened by 3 bases and J by 10 bases, with 6 bases between the two germline ends. In germline, CDR1 is MNHEY, CDR2 SMNVEV (reference sequence). The CDR3 totals 11 residues. The CDR3 region has the DNA TGTGCCAGCAGTTTCGGAGGAAAACTGTTTTTT. It encodes CASSFGGKLFF.

This chain uses TRBV4-2 with TRBJ2-3; TRBD2 agrees at 8 bases. The CDR3 is 15 amino acids. The germline V gene encodes CDR1 LGHNA and CDR2 YNFKEQ. J gave up 6 bases and V 5 bases, and 10 bases lay outside the gene matches. This CDR3 reads CASSSGRTSSDTQYF. The CDR3 nucleotides read TGTGCCAGCAGCTCTGGTAGGACTAGCAGTGATACGCAGTATTTT.

This clonotype was detected once. This rearrangement joins TRBV7-9 to TRBJ2-3, with TRBD2 identical over 7 bases. V was clipped by 5 bases and J by 1 base; unmatched bases: 6. The CDR3 length is 15 residues. CDR1 and CDR2 from the germline V gene are SEHNR and FQNEAQ (reference sequence). Here the CDR3 reads CASSQRDGRTDTQYF. The CDR3 DNA reads TGTGCCAGCAGCCAGCGGGACGGACGCACAGATACGCAGTATTTT.

CDR3 sequence (DNA): TGTGCCAGCAGCCCCCCCGGACAGCCGAATGAAAAACTGTTTTTT. Translated: CASSPPGQPNEKLFF. The chain has TRBV13 and TRBJ1-4, with a tentative D call TRBD1 (6 bases). Germline assignment: CDR1 PRHDT and CDR2 FYEKMQ (reference sequence). The CDR3 is 15 amino acids. V shed 5 bases and J shed 5 bases, with 15 bases lying between them.